This TCR beta chain came from a study of long-term antiretroviral therapy in people with HIV. Study-level results: ART preceded a rise in diversity that nonetheless stayed lower than in transplant donor controls.

V lost 3 bases and J 8 bases, leaving 20 bases between the germline ends. The CDR3 covers 15 residues. The germline V gene encodes CDR1 SGDLS and CDR2 YYNGEE. Version v3.0 of the immunoSEQ assay ran at survey level. Here immunoSEQ multiplex PCR was the method, and the copy in TCRdb shows in-frame clones only, minus some. Of around 22,000 clones detected, about nine tenths appear once; the ten largest clones hold roughly 7.3%. In regard to this clone: Its cognate antigen is unknown.

The chain has TRBV9 and TRBJ1-2; D perhaps matches TRBD1 (5 bases). The sample here was unsorted PBMCs, taken 1.8 years before starting antiretroviral therapy. The TCR was taken from a woman under 40 with HIV. The CDR3 loop is CASSASPGPGHGYTF. As DNA, the CDR3 is TGTGCCAGCAGCGCCTCGCCGGGACCCGGGCACGGCTACACCTTC.